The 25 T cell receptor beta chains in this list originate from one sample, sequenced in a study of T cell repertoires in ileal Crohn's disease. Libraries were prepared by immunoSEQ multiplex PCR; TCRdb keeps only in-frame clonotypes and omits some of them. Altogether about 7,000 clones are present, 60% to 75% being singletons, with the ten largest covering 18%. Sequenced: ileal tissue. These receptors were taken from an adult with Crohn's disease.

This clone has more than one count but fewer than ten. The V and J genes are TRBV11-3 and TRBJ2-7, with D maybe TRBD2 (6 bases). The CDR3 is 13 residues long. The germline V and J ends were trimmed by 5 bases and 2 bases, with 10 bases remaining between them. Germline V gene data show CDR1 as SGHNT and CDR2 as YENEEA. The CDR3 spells CASSLGGPYEQYF. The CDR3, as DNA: TGTGCCAGCAGCCTCGGGGGTCCCTACGAGCAGTACTTC.

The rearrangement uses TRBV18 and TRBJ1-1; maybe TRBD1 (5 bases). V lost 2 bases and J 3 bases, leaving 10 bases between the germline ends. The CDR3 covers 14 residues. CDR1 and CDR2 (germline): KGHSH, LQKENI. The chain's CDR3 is CASSPGASDTEAFF. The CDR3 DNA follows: TGTGCCAGCTCACCAGGGGCCTCGGACACTGAAGCTTTCTTT. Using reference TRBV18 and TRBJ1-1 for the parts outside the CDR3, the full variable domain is NAGVMQNPRHLVRRRGQEARLRCSPMKGHSHVYWYRQLPEEGLKFMVYLQKENIIDESGMPKERFSAEFPKEGPSILRIQQVVRGDSAAYFCASSPGASDTEAFFGQGTRLTVV.

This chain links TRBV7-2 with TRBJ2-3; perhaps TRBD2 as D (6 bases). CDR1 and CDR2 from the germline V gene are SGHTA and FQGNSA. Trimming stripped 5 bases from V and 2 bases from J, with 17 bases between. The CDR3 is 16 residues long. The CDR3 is CASSPVFGLPTDTQYF. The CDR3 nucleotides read TGTGCCAGCAGCCCCGTTTTCGGACTACCCACAGATACGCAGTATTTT.

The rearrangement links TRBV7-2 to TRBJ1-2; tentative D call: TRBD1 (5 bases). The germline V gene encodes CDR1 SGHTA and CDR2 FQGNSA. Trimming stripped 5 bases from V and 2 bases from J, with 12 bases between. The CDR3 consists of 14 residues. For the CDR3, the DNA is TGTGCCAGCAGCCAGGGAAGTGGCAACTATGGCTACACCTTC. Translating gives CASSQGSGNYGYTF.

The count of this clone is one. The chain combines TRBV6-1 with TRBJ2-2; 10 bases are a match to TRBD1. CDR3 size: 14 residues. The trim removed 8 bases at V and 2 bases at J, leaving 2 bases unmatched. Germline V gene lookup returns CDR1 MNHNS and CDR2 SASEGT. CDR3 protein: CASWDRGNTGELFF. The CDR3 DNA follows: TGTGCCAGCTGGGACAGGGGAAACACCGGGGAGCTGTTTTTT.

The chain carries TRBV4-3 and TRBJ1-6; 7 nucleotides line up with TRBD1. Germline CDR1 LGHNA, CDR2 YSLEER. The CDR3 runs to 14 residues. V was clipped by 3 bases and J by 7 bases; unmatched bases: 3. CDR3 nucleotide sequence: TGCGCCAGCAGCCACCCGGGACAGAATTCACCCCTCCACTTT. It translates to CASSHPGQNSPLHF.

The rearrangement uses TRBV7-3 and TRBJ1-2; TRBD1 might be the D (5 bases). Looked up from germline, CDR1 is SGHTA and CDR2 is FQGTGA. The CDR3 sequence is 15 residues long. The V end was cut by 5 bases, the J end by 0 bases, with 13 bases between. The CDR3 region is CASSLIGAANYGYTF. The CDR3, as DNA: TGTGCCAGCAGCCTAATTGGGGCAGCTAACTATGGCTACACCTTC.

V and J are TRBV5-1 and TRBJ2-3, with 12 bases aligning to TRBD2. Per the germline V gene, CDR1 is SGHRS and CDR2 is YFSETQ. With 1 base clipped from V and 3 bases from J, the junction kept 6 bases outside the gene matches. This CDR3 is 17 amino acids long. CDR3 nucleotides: TGCGCCAGCAGCTTGTCTAGCGGGGGGGCTGATACAGATACGCAGTATTTT. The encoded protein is CASSLSSGGADTDTQYF.

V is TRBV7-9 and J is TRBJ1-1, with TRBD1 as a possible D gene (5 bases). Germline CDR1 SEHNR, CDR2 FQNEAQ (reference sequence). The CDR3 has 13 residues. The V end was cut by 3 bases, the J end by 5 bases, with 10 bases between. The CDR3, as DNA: TGTGCCAGCAGCTTTGGGGGGGAGACTGAAGCTTTCTTT. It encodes CASSFGGETEAFF.

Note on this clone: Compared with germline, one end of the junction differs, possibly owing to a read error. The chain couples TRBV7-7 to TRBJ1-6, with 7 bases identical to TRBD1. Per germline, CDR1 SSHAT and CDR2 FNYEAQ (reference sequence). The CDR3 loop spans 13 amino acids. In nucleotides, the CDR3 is TGTGCTAGCAGTCGGGACAGAGATTCACCCCTCCACTTT. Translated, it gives CASSRDRDSPLHF.

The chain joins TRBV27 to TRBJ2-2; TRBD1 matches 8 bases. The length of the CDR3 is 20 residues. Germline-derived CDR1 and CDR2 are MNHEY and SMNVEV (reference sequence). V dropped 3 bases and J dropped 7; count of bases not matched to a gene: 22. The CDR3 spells CASSFRGRTDYNEWGGELFF. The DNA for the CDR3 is TGTGCCAGCAGTTTCAGGGGGCGAACAGACTATAACGAGTGGGGCGGGGAGCTGTTTTTT.

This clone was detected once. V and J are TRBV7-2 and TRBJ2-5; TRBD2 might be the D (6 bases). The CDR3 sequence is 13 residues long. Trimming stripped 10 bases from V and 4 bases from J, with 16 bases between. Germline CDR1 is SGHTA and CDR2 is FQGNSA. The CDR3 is CATAHQLAETQYF. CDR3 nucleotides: TGTGCCACCGCTCACCAACTAGCAGAGACCCAGTACTTC.

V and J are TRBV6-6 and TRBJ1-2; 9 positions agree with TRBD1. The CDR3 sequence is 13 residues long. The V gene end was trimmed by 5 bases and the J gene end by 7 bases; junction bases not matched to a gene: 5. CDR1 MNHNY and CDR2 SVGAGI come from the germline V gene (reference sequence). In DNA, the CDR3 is TGTGCCAGCAGTGGGACAGGGAAAGGTGGCTACACCTTC. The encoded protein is CASSGTGKGGYTF.

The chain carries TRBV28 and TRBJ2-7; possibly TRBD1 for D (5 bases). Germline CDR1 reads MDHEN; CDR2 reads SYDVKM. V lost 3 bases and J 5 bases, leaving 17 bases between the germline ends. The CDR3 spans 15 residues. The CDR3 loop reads CASSFIRLIQDEQYF. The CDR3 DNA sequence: TGTGCCAGCAGTTTTATCCGGCTCATACAGGACGAGCAGTACTTC.

CDR3 sequence (DNA): TGTGCCAGCAGTTTACTAGCGGGGGCATCCTACGAGCAGTACTTC. This gives the protein CASSLLAGASYEQYF. The chain uses TRBV9 and TRBJ2-7; 11 nucleotides align to TRBD2. Germline loops: CDR1 SGDLS, CDR2 YYNGEE. J was trimmed by 1 base and V by 5 bases; bases with no gene match: 5. There are 15 residues in the CDR3.

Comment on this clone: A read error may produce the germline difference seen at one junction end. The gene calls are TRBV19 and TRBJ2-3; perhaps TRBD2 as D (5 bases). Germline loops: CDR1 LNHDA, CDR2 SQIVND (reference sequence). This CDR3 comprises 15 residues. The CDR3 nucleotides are TGTGCCAGTAGCATAGATATCGGGGGCACAGATACGCAGTATTTT. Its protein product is CASSIDIGGTDTQYF.

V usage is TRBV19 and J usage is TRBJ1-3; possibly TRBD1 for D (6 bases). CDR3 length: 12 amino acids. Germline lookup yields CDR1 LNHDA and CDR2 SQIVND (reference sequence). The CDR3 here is CVGAGAGNTIYF. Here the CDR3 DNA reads TGTGTCGGCGCAGGGGCTGGAAACACCATATATTTT.

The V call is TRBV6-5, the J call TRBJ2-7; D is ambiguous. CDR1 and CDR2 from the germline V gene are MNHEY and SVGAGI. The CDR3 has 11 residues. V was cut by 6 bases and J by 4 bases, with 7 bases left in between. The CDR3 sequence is CASSRKYEQYF. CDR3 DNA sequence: TGTGCCAGCAGCCGTAAATACGAGCAGTACTTC.

CDR3 in DNA: TGTGCCAGCAGCCTTCCAGGGGAGACCCAGTACTTC. This codes for CASSLPGETQYF. This chain joins TRBV9 and TRBJ2-5; D is possibly TRBD1 (5 bases). The CDR3 consists of 12 residues. The germline V gene encodes CDR1 SGDLS and CDR2 YYNGEE. Trimming stripped 4 bases from V and 5 bases from J, with 9 bases between.

The CDR3 sequence: CASSSSLAGNPGELFF. The DNA for the CDR3 is TGTGCCAGCAGCTCGTCCCTGGCGGGGAATCCCGGGGAGCTGTTTTTT. This chain connects TRBV7-3 to TRBJ2-2, with D possibly being TRBD2 (6 bases). Germline V CDR1 and CDR2: SGHTA, FQGTGA. This CDR3 has 16 residues. Trimming took off 4 bases at V and 6 bases at J, with 18 bases between the two ends.

CDR3 DNA sequence: TGTGCCAGCAGGGACAGGGTCTACGAGCAGTACTTC. As protein: CASRDRVYEQYF. The rearrangement joins TRBV6-6 to TRBJ2-7, with 8 bases that match TRBD1. This CDR3 comprises 12 residues. Germline V CDR1 and CDR2: MNHNY, SVGAGI (reference sequence). V was clipped by 6 bases and J by 3 bases; unmatched bases: 1.

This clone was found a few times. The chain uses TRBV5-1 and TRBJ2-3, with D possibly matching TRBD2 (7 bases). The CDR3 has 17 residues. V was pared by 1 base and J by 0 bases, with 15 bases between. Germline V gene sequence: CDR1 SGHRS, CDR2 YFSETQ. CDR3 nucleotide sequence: TGCGCCAGCAGCTTGACCCCGGGGGGCACTAGCACAGATACGCAGTATTTT. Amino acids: CASSLTPGGTSTDTQYF.

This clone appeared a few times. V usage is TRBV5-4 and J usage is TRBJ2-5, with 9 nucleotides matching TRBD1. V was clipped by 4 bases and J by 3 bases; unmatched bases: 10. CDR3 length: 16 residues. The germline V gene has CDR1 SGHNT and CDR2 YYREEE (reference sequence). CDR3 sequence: CASSPGLDRGKETQYF. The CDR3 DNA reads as TGTGCCAGCAGCCCCGGTTTAGACAGGGGGAAAGAGACCCAGTACTTC.

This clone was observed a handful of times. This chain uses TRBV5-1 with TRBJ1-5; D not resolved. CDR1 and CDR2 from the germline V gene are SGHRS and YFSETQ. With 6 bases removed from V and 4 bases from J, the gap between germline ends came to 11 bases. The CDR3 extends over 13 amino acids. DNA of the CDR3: TGCGCCAGCAAGACAAAAAAAAATCAGCCCCAGCATTTT. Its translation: CASKTKKNQPQHF.

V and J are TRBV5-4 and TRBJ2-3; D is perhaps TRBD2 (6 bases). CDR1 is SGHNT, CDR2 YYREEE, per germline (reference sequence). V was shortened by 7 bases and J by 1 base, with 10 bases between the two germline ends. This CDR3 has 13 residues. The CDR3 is CASSSEGTDTQYF. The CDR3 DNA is TGTGCCAGCTCTAGCGAAGGCACAGATACGCAGTATTTT.